Presented here are 25 T cell receptor beta chains from one specimen sequenced in a study of human versus mouse CDR3 diversity and MHC coevolution (dated by TCRdb to 2017 to 2019). Library preparation employed the immunoSEQ multiplex PCR assay. Held by TCRdb, this immuneACCESS table contains in-frame sequences only and omits some clones. Under half of the omission traces to an unresolved V gene where checked; the cause of the rest is unknown. The sample profile shows some 60,000 clones; around 94% of them were found once. The ten largest clones add up to approximately 20% of the sample. The specimen sequenced was naive CD4+ T cells from blood. The cell subset or site tag for this specimen amounts to: CD45RO-negative CD62L-positive naive CD4 T cells. These receptors came from a person aged 55 to 75 in good health.

CDR3 nucleotide sequence: TGTGCCAGCAGTCTCGGGACAATTACCGGGGAGCTGTTTTTT. Translated: CASSLGTITGELFF. The V gene is TRBV6-5, the J gene TRBJ2-2, with D possibly matching TRBD1 (6 bases). CDR1 and CDR2 (germline): MNHEY, SVGAGI. The CDR3 consists of 14 residues. V gave up 5 bases and J gave up 5 bases, with 12 bases separating them.

V gene TRBV11-2 combines with J gene TRBJ1-2; D is undetermined. This CDR3 region has 15 residues. V was trimmed by 4 bases and J by 8 bases, leaving 20 bases between them. The germline V gene has CDR1 SGHAT and CDR2 FQNNGV. The CDR3 region has the DNA TGTGCCAGCAGCTCCTCCATTCTCTCGCCGGGAGGCTACACCTTC. Its protein is CASSSSILSPGGYTF.

The CDR3 sequence: CASSRNVGGTEAFF. CDR3 coding DNA: TGTGCCAGCAGTCGGAATGTAGGAGGCACTGAAGCTTTCTTT. The gene calls are TRBV6-6 and TRBJ1-1; D is uncertain. V gave up 5 bases and J gave up 4 bases, with 14 bases separating them. From germline, CDR1 is MNHNY and CDR2 SVGAGI (reference sequence). The CDR3 runs 14 residues.

This chain links TRBV5-4 with TRBJ1-3; D ambiguous. This CDR3 is 16 amino acids long. V was shortened by 4 bases and J by 0 bases, with 14 bases between the two germline ends. Germline V gene data show CDR1 as SGHNT and CDR2 as YYREEE (reference sequence). The chain's CDR3 is CASSRLSGSSGNTIYF. The CDR3 DNA sequence: TGTGCCAGCAGCCGTCTGTCGGGGAGCTCTGGAAACACCATATATTTT.

The rearrangement uses TRBV5-1 and TRBJ2-1; 11 positions agree with TRBD2. The germline gives CDR1 SGHRS, CDR2 YFSETQ. This CDR3 has 17 residues. The J segment lost 2 bases and the V segment lost 0 bases, leaving 4 bases of the junction unmatched. This CDR3 reads CASSLGTSGRAYNEQFF. CDR3 nucleotides: TGCGCCAGCAGCTTGGGGACTAGCGGGCGAGCCTACAATGAGCAGTTCTTC. The whole variable domain, remainder taken from reference TRBV5-1 and TRBJ2-1, is KAGVTQTPRYLIKTRGQQVTLSCSPISGHRSVSWYQQTPGQGLQFLFEYFSETQRNKGNFPGRFSGRQFSNSRSEMNVSTLELGDSALYLCASSLGTSGRAYNEQFFGPGTRLTVL.

CDR3 loop: CASTTGTLYGYTF. Written as DNA, the CDR3 is TGTGCCAGCACGACAGGAACCCTCTATGGCTACACCTTC. The chain links TRBV5-8 to TRBJ1-2; a weak D match, TRBD1 (6 bases). V was cut by 6 bases and J by 4 bases, with 13 bases left in between. The germline V gene encodes CDR1 SGHTS and CDR2 YDEGEE. The CDR3 extends over 13 amino acids.

The chain is built from TRBV6-1 and TRBJ2-7, with 10 bases that match TRBD2. Germline assignment: CDR1 MNHNS and CDR2 SASEGT. CDR3 length: 16 residues. Trimming took 0 bases from V and 0 from J; bases not matched to a gene: 2. The CDR3 sequence is CASSEARLAGSYEQYF. In DNA, the CDR3 is TGTGCCAGCAGTGAAGCGAGACTAGCGGGCTCCTACGAGCAGTACTTC.

V is TRBV5-4 and J is TRBJ2-5; TRBD2 matches 7 bases. CDR1 SGHNT and CDR2 YYREEE come from the germline V gene (reference sequence). This CDR3 has 14 residues. After removal of 0 bases from V and 4 bases from J, the junction contained 3 bases not matched to a gene. The CDR3 region has the DNA TGTGCCAGCAGCTTGGTTGCTAGCGGAGAGACCCAGTACTTC. As protein: CASSLVASGETQYF.

This clone showed up just a few times. J is TRBJ2-5 and V is TRBV2; 8 bases are shared with TRBD2. V was clipped by 3 bases and J by 5 bases; unmatched bases: 5. The CDR3 contains 14 residues. The germline CDR1 and CDR2 sequences are SNHLY and FYNNEI. The CDR3 DNA reads TGTGCCAGCAGTGATCAGCGGGAGATGGAGACCCAGTACTTC. The encoded protein is CASSDQREMETQYF.

The chain employs TRBV6-6 and TRBJ2-3, with a tentative D call TRBD2 (6 bases). CDR3 length: 14 residues. CDR1 and CDR2 (germline): MNHNY, SVGAGI (reference sequence). Trimming left V 2 bases short and J 6 bases short, with 12 bases between. CDR3 residues: CASSYGTLRDTQYF. The CDR3, as DNA: TGTGCCAGCAGTTACGGGACTCTCAGGGATACGCAGTATTTT.

The gene calls are TRBV6-5 and TRBJ1-2; TRBD1 is a possible D gene (6 bases). Germline values: CDR1 MNHEY, CDR2 SVGAGI. The CDR3 runs 14 residues. Trimming took 6 bases from V and 8 from J, leaving 19 bases between them. The CDR3 coding sequence is TGTGCCAGCAGCTACCGTGGGCAGGGGCTAGGCTACACCTTC. This gives the protein CASSYRGQGLGYTF.

V is TRBV29-1 and J is TRBJ2-1, with 8 bases fitting TRBD2. V dropped 1 base and J dropped 2; count of bases not matched to a gene: 7. CDR3 length: 16 residues. CDR1 SQVTM and CDR2 ANQGSEA come from the germline V gene. CDR3 loop: CSVEGGPGLAYNEQFF. Here the CDR3 DNA reads TGCAGCGTTGAAGGGGGGCCGGGACTAGCCTACAATGAGCAGTTCTTC.

The chain uses TRBV5-1 and TRBJ2-5, with 14 bases lining up with TRBD2. CDR1 is SGHRS and CDR2 is YFSETQ in the germline V gene. V lost 4 bases to trimming and J lost 4 bases; unmatched junction nucleotides: 3. The length of the CDR3 is 15 residues. The CDR3, as DNA: TGCGCCAGCAGCCGGACTAGCGGGGGGCGAGAGACCCAGTACTTC. Amino acids: CASSRTSGGRETQYF. Variable domain in full (rest from reference TRBV5-1 and TRBJ2-5): KAGVTQTPRYLIKTRGQQVTLSCSPISGHRSVSWYQQTPGQGLQFLFEYFSETQRNKGNFPGRFSGRQFSNSRSEMNVSTLELGDSALYLCASSRTSGGRETQYFGPGTRLLVL.

The V and J genes are TRBV7-9 and TRBJ1-2; 10 nucleotides line up with TRBD1. V lost 1 base and J lost 4; bases outside the gene matches: 9. The CDR3 is made up of 17 amino acids. Germline CDR1 reads SEHNR; CDR2 reads FQNEAQ (reference sequence). The CDR3 DNA reads TGTGCCAGCAGCTTAGAAAGGGGGACAGGGGTGTCCTATGGCTACACCTTC. Amino acids: CASSLERGTGVSYGYTF. The full variable domain, completed using reference TRBV7-9 and TRBJ1-2, is DTGVSQNPRHKITKRGQNVTFRCDPISEHNRLYWYRQTLGQGPEFLTYFQNEAQLEKSRLLSDRFSAERPKGSFSTLEIQRTEQGDSAMYLCASSLERGTGVSYGYTFGSGTRLTVV.

This chain uses TRBV28 with TRBJ2-2; 8 nucleotides align to TRBD1. The germline gives CDR1 MDHEN, CDR2 SYDVKM. This CDR3 comprises 15 residues. V lost 6 bases, J lost 2 bases, and 5 bases stayed unmatched. For the CDR3, the DNA is TGTGCCAGCAGACCGACAGGGGACAACACCGGGGAGCTGTTTTTT. It specifies CASRPTGDNTGELFF.

This chain links TRBV25-1 with TRBJ2-1; no firm D call. The V gene lost 4 bases and the J gene lost 3 bases, with 10 bases spanning the gap. The CDR3 runs to 14 residues. Per the germline V gene, CDR1 is MGHDK and CDR2 is SYGVNS. The DNA for the CDR3 is TGTGCCAGCAGTGCCTCCCTCCTCTACAATGAGCAGTTCTTC. Translated: CASSASLLYNEQFF.

This clone was detected once. The rearrangement links TRBV18 to TRBJ2-7, with 7 bases fitting TRBD1. J lost 3 bases, V lost 2 bases, and 7 bases had no gene match. The CDR3 covers 15 residues. Germline assignment: CDR1 KGHSH and CDR2 LQKENI. The CDR3 DNA is TGTGCCAGCTCACCAACCCGACAGGGTGACTACGAGCAGTACTTC. This gives the protein CASSPTRQGDYEQYF.

The rearrangement uses TRBV9 and TRBJ2-5; the D gene is possibly TRBD2 (6 bases). In germline, CDR1 is SGDLS, CDR2 YYNGEE. The CDR3 consists of 14 residues. The V gene lost 0 bases and the J gene lost 2 bases, with 8 bases spanning the gap. CDR3 nucleotides: TGTGCCAGCAGCGTAGGTGGGGGGCAAGAGACCCAGTACTTC. This encodes CASSVGGGQETQYF. The full variable domain, completed using reference TRBV9 and TRBJ2-5, is DSGVTQTPKHLITATGQRVTLRCSPRSGDLSVYWYQQSLDQGLQFLIQYYNGEERAKGNILERFSAQQFPDLHSELNLSSLELGDSALYFCASSVGGGQETQYFGPGTRLLVL.

This chain joins TRBV15 and TRBJ1-5, with TRBD1 identical over 9 bases. The CDR3 consists of 14 residues. Germline V CDR1 and CDR2: LNHNV, YYDKDF (reference sequence). The V and J ends lost 5 bases and 5 bases, in that order; junction bases with no gene match: 4. For the CDR3, the DNA is TGTGCCACCAGCGGGGACAGGGTTTATCAGCCCCAGCATTTT. It specifies CATSGDRVYQPQHF.

This chain joins TRBV6-5 and TRBJ2-5, with 7 bases lining up with TRBD1. Germline trimming cut 7 bases from V and 4 bases from J; bases unmatched to any gene: 6. CDR3 size: 13 residues. Looked up from germline, CDR1 is MNHEY and CDR2 is SVGAGI. The CDR3 is CASKPTGIETQYF. CDR3 sequence (DNA): TGTGCCAGCAAACCGACAGGGATAGAGACCCAGTACTTC.

The V gene is TRBV7-9, the J gene TRBJ1-3, with 7 bases aligning to TRBD1. The CDR3 extends over 14 amino acids. Per the germline V gene, CDR1 is SEHNR and CDR2 is FQNEAQ (reference sequence). V shed 5 bases, J shed 8 bases, and the junction held 9 bases outside the gene matches. CDR3 residues: CASSPDRVGDTIYF. The CDR3 DNA reads as TGTGCCAGCAGCCCAGACAGGGTGGGAGACACCATATATTTT.

The gene calls are TRBV5-1 and TRBJ1-1; D is unclear. V lost 3 bases to trimming and J lost 1 base, with 4 bases between them. CDR3 length: 12 amino acids. From germline, CDR1 is SGHRS and CDR2 YFSETQ. In DNA, the CDR3 is TGCGCCAGCAGCTCACAGAACACTGAAGCTTTCTTT. It yields the protein CASSSQNTEAFF.

The V gene is TRBV2, the J gene TRBJ2-1; TRBD1 agrees at 7 bases. V was clipped by 5 bases and J by 7 bases; unmatched bases: 11. This CDR3 has 15 residues. Germline CDR1 is SNHLY and CDR2 is FYNNEI. The CDR3 spells CASSLVGGAGNEQFF. The CDR3 coding sequence is TGTGCCAGCAGTTTAGTAGGGGGCGCGGGTAATGAGCAGTTCTTC.

This rearrangement joins TRBV10-1 to TRBJ2-2; D remains ambiguous. Trimming pared 3 bases from V and 8 bases from J, leaving 10 bases between. This CDR3 region has 13 residues. Germline CDR1 reads WNHNN; CDR2 reads SYGVQD (reference sequence). CDR3 DNA: TGCGCCAGCAGTGAACTTCGACTTGGGGAGCTGTTTTTT. It specifies CASSELRLGELFF.

The rearrangement joins TRBV9 to TRBJ2-3; 8 bases agree with TRBD2. V lost 3 bases and J lost 0; bases outside the gene matches: 3. Germline-derived CDR1 and CDR2 are SGDLS and YYNGEE. There are 15 residues in the CDR3. DNA for the CDR3: TGTGCCAGCAGCGAAGCGGGAGTTAGCACAGATACGCAGTATTTT. Residues: CASSEAGVSTDTQYF.